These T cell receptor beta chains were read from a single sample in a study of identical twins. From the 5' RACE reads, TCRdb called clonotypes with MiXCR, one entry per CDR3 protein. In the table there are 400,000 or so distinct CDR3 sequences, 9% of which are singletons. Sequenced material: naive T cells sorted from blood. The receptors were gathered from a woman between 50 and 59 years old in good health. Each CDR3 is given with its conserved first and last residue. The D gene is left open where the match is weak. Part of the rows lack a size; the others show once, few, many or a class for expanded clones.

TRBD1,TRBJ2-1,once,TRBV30,CAWNRDSMNEQFF,TGTGCCTGGAACCGGGACAGCATGAATGAGCAGTTCTTC
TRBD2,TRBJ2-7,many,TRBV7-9,CASSLDGGAYEQYF,TGTGCCAGCAGCTTAGATGGGGGGGCCTACGAGCAGTACTTC
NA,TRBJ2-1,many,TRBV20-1,CSAGSEGTYNEQFF,TGCAGTGCTGGAAGCGAGGGCACCTACAATGAGCAGTTCTTC
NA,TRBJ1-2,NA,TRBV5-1,CASSLNSGFYGYTF,TGCGCCAGCAGCCTTAACTCGGGGTTTTATGGCTACACCTTC
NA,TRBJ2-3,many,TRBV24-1,CAMRLTGYGDTQYF,TGTGCCATGCGCCTAACGGGGTATGGAGATACGCAGTATTTT
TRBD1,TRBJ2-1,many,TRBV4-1,CASSQRTGDRAGNEQFF,TGCGCCAGCAGCCAGCGGACCGGGGACAGGGCGGGGAATGAGCAGTTCTTC
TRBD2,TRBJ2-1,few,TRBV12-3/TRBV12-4,CASSRLAASSYNEQFF,TGTGCCAGCAGTCGACTAGCGGCTAGCTCCTACAATGAGCAGTTCTTC
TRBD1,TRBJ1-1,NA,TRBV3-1,CASSRGTGGHTEAFF,TGTGCCAGCAGCCGGGGGACAGGGGGCCACACTGAAGCTTTCTTT
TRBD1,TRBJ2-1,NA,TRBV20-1,CSARDRGQVSNEQFF,TGCAGTGCTAGAGATCGTGGACAGGTTTCCAATGAGCAGTTCTTC
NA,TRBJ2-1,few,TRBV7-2,CASSLASRSGVGSYNEQFF,TGTGCCAGCAGCTTAGCATCTCGGTCCGGGGTTGGTAGCTACAATGAGCAGTTCTTC
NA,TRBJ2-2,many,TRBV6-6,CASSYNTGELFF,TGTGCCAGCAGTTACAATACCGGGGAGCTGTTTTTT
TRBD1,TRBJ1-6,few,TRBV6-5,CASSSTQGLLNSPLHF,TGTGCCAGCAGTTCCACACAGGGGCTGTTGAATTCACCCCTCCACTTT
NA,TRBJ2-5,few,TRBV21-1,CASSSTLETQYF,TGTGCCAGCAGCTCAACGTTGGAGACCCAGTACTTC
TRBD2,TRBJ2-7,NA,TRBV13,CASSQSGLGSYEQYF,TGTGCCAGCAGTCAATCGGGACTAGGTTCCTACGAGCAGTACTTC
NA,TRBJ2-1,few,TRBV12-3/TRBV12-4,CASSLDPRNEQFF,TGTGCCAGCAGTTTAGATCCACGGAATGAGCAGTTCTTC
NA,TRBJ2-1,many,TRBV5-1,CASSEEDSYNEQFF,TGCGCCAGCAGCGAGGAGGACTCCTACAATGAGCAGTTCTTC
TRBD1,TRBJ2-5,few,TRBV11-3,CASSLGGQGRETQYF,TGTGCCAGCAGCTTAGGTGGACAGGGCCGAGAGACCCAGTACTTC
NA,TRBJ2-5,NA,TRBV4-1,CASSQDSSVETQYF,TGCGCCAGCAGCCAAGATTCTAGCGTGGAGACCCAGTACTTC
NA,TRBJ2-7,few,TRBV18,CASSPRDLAPYEQYF,TGTGCCAGCTCACCGCGGGATCTTGCGCCTTACGAGCAGTACTTC
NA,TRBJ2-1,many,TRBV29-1,CSVGYANNEQFF,TGCAGCGTTGGGTACGCCAACAATGAGCAGTTCTTC
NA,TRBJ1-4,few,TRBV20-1,CSARITGRTLTNEKLFF,TGCAGTGCTAGAATCACAGGCAGGACCTTGACTAATGAAAAACTGTTTTTT
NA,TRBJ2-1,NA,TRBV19,CASSISVSSYNEQFF,TGTGCCAGTAGTATAAGCGTCAGCTCCTACAATGAGCAGTTCTTC
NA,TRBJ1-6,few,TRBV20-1,CSGIRDVDSPLHF,TGCAGCGGGATCAGGGACGTCGATTCACCCCTCCACTTT
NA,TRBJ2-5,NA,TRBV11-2,CASSPSGGFRGETQYF,TGTGCCAGCAGCCCCTCTGGGGGCTTTCGGGGGGAGACCCAGTACTTC
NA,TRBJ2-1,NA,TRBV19,CASSNPGDTDEQFF,TGTGCCAGTAGTAACCCAGGGGATACGGATGAGCAGTTCTTC
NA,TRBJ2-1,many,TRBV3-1,CASSQVARGPYNEQFF,TGTGCCAGCAGCCAAGTGGCCAGGGGCCCCTACAATGAGCAGTTCTTC
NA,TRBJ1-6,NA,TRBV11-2,CASSKNSPLHF,TGTGCCAGCAGCAAAAATTCACCCCTCCACTTT
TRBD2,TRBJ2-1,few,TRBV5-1,CASSLLAGKVDEQFF,TGCGCCAGCAGCTTATTAGCGGGAAAGGTCGATGAGCAGTTCTTC
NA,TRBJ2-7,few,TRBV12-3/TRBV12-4,CASSLNGVSYEQYF,TGTGCCAGCAGTTTAAACGGCGTATCCTACGAGCAGTACTTC
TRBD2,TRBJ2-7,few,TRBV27,CASSNLGLAGEGEQYF,TGTGCCAGCAGTAACTTGGGACTAGCGGGAGAGGGGGAGCAGTACTTC
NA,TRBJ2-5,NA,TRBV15,CATRGSLAPQETQYF,TGTGCCACCAGGGGATCCCTAGCGCCCCAAGAGACCCAGTACTTC
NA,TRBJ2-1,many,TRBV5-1,CASSLYVSDEQFF,TGCGCCAGCAGCTTGTACGTTAGCGATGAGCAGTTCTTC
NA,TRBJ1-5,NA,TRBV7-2,CASSAGTLYSNQPQHF,TGTGCCAGCAGCGCAGGGACACTTTATAGCAATCAGCCCCAGCATTTT
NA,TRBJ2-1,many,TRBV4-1,CASSQDLYNEQFF,TGCGCCAGCAGCCAAGACCTATACAATGAGCAGTTCTTC
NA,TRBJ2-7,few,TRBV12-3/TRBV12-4,CASSTTGSHYEQYF,TGTGCCAGCAGCACCACCGGATCCCACTACGAGCAGTACTTC
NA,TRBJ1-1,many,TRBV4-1,CASSQDPGRNEAFF,TGCGCCAGCAGCCAAGACCCAGGGAGGAATGAAGCTTTCTTT
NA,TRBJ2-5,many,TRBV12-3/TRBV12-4,CASSSFGPQVSKTQYF,TGTGCCAGCAGTTCTTTTGGCCCCCAGGTCTCGAAGACCCAGTACTTC
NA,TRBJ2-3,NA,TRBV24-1,CATNTSYLGDTQYF,TGTGCCACCAACACCTCGTACCTGGGGGATACGCAGTATTTT
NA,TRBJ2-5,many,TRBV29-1,CSVESGALQTQYF,TGCAGCGTTGAGTCCGGGGCCCTTCAGACCCAGTACTTC
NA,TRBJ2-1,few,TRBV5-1,CASSWTLFNEQFF,TGCGCCAGCAGCTGGACATTGTTCAATGAGCAGTTCTTC
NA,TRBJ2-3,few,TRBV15,CATSPTRGHQQYF,TGTGCCACCAGCCCAACCAGGGGACATCAGCAGTATTTT